This TCR beta chain derives from a study of blood T cell repertoires in COVID-19. Study at large: Nucleic acid was either cDNA or gDNA, and it came from T cells, B-cell-depleted T cells, or PBMCs.

Only in-frame clones appear in the TCRdb table, and some are missing; sequencing was by immunoSEQ multiplex PCR. The sample lists approximately 200,000 clones, roughly four fifths occurring once. The ends lost 5 bases at V and 13 bases at J; junction bases unmatched: 11. This CDR3 is built from 14 residues. Per germline, CDR1 MDHEN and CDR2 SYDVKM. Recovery meant two consecutive negative NP/OP PCR tests, professional clearance, or resolved symptoms. Source material: PBMCs or T cells enriched from blood (not recorded which). The receptor comes from a man aged 35 to 55 who had recovered from COVID-19. The J gene is TRBJ1-6, the V gene TRBV28; 7 positions agree with TRBD1. The CDR3 DNA sequence: TGTGCCAGCAGTCTAGGGGCAGGGGGTGGGCCCCTCCACTTT. As protein: CASSLGAGGGPLHF.